What follows are 9 T cell receptor beta chains derived from one specimen sequenced in a study of cytomegalovirus exposure and HLA in healthy donors. Both 60 Vbeta primers and 13 Jbeta primers went into the PCR. The repertoire was sequenced with immunoSEQ multiplex PCR; TCRdb's copy has only in-frame clones and lacks some. The data show 110,000 to 150,000 clones, about 8.9% seen once. The specimen sequenced was PBMCs. These receptors were taken from a man in his fifties in good health and CMV-seronegative.

This clone was detected a few times. This rearrangement joins TRBV30 to TRBJ1-1, with unresolved D. V lost 0 bases, J lost 2 bases, and 13 bases lay in between. There are 15 residues in the CDR3. Germline lookup yields CDR1 GTSNPN and CDR2 SVGIG (reference sequence). CDR3 nucleotides: TGTGCCTGGAGTGTACGGGGATTACTAAACACTGAAGCTTTCTTT. It specifies CAWSVRGLLNTEAFF.

The rearrangement joins TRBV27 to TRBJ1-5; D possibly corresponds to TRBD1 (5 bases). The CDR3 extends over 15 amino acids. The V end was cut by 8 bases, the J end by 6 bases, with 20 bases between. Germline lookup yields CDR1 MNHEY and CDR2 SMNVEV (reference sequence). CDR3 residues: CASPATLGASQPQHF. CDR3 coding DNA: TGTGCCAGCCCGGCCACTCTAGGGGCTAGTCAGCCCCAGCATTTT.

This clone was seen a few times. This rearrangement joins TRBV27 to TRBJ1-1; 9 bases are a match to TRBD1. The CDR3 is 16 residues long. Unmatched junction bases numbered 9, after V lost 3 bases and J lost 4 bases. Germline CDR1 reads MNHEY; CDR2 reads SMNVEV (reference sequence). CDR3 DNA: TGTGCCAGCAGTTTTATGAGACAGGGGGGTACCACTGAAGCTTTCTTT. Encoded protein: CASSFMRQGGTTEAFF.

The chain links TRBV6-6 to TRBJ1-6; D might be TRBD1 (6 bases). Trimming removed 7 bases from V and 7 bases from J, with 14 bases in between. CDR1 is MNHNY, CDR2 SVGAGI, per germline (reference sequence). This CDR3 comprises 14 residues. This CDR3 reads CASMPAGGNSPLHF. The CDR3, as DNA: TGTGCCAGCATGCCAGCGGGGGGCAATTCACCCCTCCACTTT.

V and J are TRBV30 and TRBJ1-1, with 8 bases fitting TRBD1. CDR1 GTSNPN and CDR2 SVGIG come from the germline V gene (reference sequence). The CDR3 totals 11 residues. The CDR3 sequence is CAAGQGHEAFF. CDR3 in DNA: TGTGCGGCCGGACAGGGTCATGAAGCTTTCTTT.

This clone was seen a handful of times. V gene TRBV9 combines with J gene TRBJ1-4, with D unresolved. Germline values: CDR1 SGDLS, CDR2 YYNGEE. V was cut by 1 base and J by 5 bases, with 9 bases left in between. This CDR3 contains 14 residues. In DNA, the CDR3 is TGTGCCAGCAGCGTATCGGGAATGAATGAAAAACTGTTTTTT. It is translated as CASSVSGMNEKLFF. Using reference TRBV9 and TRBJ1-4 for the parts outside the CDR3, the full variable domain is DSGVTQTPKHLITATGQRVTLRCSPRSGDLSVYWYQQSLDQGLQFLIQYYNGEERAKGNILERFSAQQFPDLHSELNLSSLELGDSALYFCASSVSGMNEKLFFGSGTQLSVL.

This clone was recorded a few times. The sample carries other DNA sequences with the same CDR3. V usage is TRBV18 and J usage is TRBJ1-5; 8 bases fit TRBD1. V was pared by 3 bases and J by 4 bases, with 5 bases of the junction left unmatched. Per the germline V gene, CDR1 is KGHSH and CDR2 is LQKENI. The CDR3 has 15 amino acids. The CDR3 DNA sequence: TGTGCCAGCTCACCGGAGACAGGGGCTAATCAGCCCCAGCATTTT. Translation: CASSPETGANQPQHF.

V and J are TRBV6-6 and TRBJ1-5; D may be TRBD1 (6 bases). The ends were cut back, 6 bases at V and 0 bases at J, with 15 bases in the middle. In germline, CDR1 is MNHNY, CDR2 SVGAGI (reference sequence). The CDR3 consists of 16 residues. The CDR3 region is CASSLDRPNSNQPQHF. DNA of the CDR3: TGTGCCAGCAGCCTGGACAGACCAAATAGCAATCAGCCCCAGCATTTT.

This clone was seen only a few times. The genes are TRBV5-6 and TRBJ2-7; no clear D gene. The CDR3 is 12 amino acids. CDR1 and CDR2 from the germline V gene are SGHDT and YYEEEE. Trimming stripped 1 base from V and 6 bases from J, with 8 bases between. For the CDR3, the DNA is TGTGCCAGCAGCTTGTATCCGTCCGAGCAGTACTTC. This sequence encodes CASSLYPSEQYF.